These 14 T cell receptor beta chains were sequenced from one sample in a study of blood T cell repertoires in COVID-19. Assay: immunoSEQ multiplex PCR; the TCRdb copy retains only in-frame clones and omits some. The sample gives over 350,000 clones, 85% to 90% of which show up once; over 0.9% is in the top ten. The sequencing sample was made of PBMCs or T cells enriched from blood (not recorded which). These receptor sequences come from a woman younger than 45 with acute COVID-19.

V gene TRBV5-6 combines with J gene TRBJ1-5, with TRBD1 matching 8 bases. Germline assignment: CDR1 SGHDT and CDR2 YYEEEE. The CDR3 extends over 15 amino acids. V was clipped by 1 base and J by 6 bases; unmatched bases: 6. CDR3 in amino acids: CASSLWQGASQPQHF. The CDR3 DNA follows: TGTGCCAGCAGCTTGTGGCAGGGGGCTTCTCAGCCCCAGCATTTT.

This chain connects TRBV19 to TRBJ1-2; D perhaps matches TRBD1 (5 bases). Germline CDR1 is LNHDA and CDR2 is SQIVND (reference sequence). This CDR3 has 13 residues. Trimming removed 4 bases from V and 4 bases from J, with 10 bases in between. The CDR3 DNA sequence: TGTGCCAGTAGTAATCGGCAGGGCTATGGCTACACCTTC. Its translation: CASSNRQGYGYTF.

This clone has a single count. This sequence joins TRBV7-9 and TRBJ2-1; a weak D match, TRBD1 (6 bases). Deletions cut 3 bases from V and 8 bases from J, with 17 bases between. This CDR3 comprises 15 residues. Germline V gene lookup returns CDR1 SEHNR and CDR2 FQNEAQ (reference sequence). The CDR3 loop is CASSLGQQNKDEQFF. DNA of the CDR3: TGTGCCAGCAGCTTGGGACAACAGAATAAGGATGAGCAGTTCTTC.

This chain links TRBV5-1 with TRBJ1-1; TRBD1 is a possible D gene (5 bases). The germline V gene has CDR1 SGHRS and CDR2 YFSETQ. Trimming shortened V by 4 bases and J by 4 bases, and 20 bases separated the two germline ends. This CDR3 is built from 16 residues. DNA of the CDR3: TGCGCCAGCAGCGAGGACAAACAGATTACCACCACTGAAGCTTTCTTT. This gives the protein CASSEDKQITTTEAFF. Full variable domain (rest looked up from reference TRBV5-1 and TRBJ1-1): KAGVTQTPRYLIKTRGQQVTLSCSPISGHRSVSWYQQTPGQGLQFLFEYFSETQRNKGNFPGRFSGRQFSNSRSEMNVSTLELGDSALYLCASSEDKQITTTEAFFGQGTRLTVV.

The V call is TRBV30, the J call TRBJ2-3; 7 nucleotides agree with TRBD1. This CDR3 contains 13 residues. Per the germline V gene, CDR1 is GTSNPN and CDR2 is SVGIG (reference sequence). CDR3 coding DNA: TGTGCTGCCGGGACAGAGTCCCCAGATACGCAGTATTTT. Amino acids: CAAGTESPDTQYF. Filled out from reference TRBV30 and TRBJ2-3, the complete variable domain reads SQTIHQWPATLVQPVGSPLSLECTVEGTSNPNLYWYRQAAGRGLQLLFYSVGIGQISSEVPQNLSASRPQDRQFILSSKKLLLSDSGFYLCAAGTESPDTQYFGPGTRLTVL.

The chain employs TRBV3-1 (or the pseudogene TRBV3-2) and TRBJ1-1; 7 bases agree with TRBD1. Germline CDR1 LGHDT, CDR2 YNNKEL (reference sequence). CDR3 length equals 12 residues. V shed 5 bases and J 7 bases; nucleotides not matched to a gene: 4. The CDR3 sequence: CASSSRQGEAFF. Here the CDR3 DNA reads TGTGCCAGCAGCTCTCGACAGGGTGAAGCTTTCTTT.

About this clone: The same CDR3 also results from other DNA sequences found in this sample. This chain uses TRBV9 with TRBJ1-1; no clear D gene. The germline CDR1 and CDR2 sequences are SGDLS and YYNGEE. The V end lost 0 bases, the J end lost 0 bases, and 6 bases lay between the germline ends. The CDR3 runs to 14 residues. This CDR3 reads CASSVDSLNTEAFF. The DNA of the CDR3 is TGTGCCAGCAGCGTAGATAGTTTGAACACTGAAGCTTTCTTT.

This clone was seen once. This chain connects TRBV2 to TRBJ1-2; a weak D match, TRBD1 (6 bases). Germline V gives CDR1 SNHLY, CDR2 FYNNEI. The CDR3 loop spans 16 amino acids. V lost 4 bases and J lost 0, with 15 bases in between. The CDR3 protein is CASSGGGRSANYGYTF. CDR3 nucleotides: TGTGCCAGCAGTGGAGGGGGACGATCAGCTAACTATGGCTACACCTTC.

For the CDR3, the DNA is TGTGCCAGCAGCTTATTAGGGGCCCCCTACGAGCAGTACTTC. Its translation is CASSLLGAPYEQYF. V and J are TRBV7-2 and TRBJ2-7; maybe TRBD1 (5 bases). Trimming cost V 2 bases and J 2 bases, with 10 bases left between them. The CDR3 is 14 amino acids. Per the germline V gene, CDR1 is SGHTA and CDR2 is FQGNSA.

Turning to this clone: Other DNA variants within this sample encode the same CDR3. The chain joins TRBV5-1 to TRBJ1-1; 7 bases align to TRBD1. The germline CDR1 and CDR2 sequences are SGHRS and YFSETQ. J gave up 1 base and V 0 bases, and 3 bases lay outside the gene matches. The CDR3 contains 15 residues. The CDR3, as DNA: TGCGCCAGCAGCTTGGTGGCAGGGGGGAACACTGAAGCTTTCTTT. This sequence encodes CASSLVAGGNTEAFF.

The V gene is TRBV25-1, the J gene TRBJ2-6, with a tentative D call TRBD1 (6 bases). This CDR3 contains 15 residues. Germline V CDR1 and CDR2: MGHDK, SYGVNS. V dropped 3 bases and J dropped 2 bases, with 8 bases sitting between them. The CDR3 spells CASSDTGPGANVLTF. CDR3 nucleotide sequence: TGTGCCAGCAGTGACACAGGGCCTGGGGCCAACGTCCTGACTTTC.

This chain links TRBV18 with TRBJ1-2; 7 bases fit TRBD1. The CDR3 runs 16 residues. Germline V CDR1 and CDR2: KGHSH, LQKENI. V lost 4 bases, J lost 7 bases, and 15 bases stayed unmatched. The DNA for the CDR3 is TGTGCCAGCTCACTCCGACAGGGCGAGATTACGACTGGCTACACCTTC. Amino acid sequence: CASSLRQGEITTGYTF.

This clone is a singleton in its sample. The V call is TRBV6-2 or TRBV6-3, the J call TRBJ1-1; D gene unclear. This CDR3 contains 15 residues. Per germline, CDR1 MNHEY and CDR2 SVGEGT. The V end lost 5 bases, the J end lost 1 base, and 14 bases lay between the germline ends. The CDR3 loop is CASSPSRIRNTEAFF. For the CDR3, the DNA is TGTGCCAGCAGTCCGTCGCGGATAAGGAACACTGAAGCTTTCTTT.

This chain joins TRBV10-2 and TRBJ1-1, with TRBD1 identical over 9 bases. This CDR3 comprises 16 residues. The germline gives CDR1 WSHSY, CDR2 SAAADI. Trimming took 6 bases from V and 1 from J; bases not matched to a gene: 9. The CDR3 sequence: CASSAGQGRGNTEAFF. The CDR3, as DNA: TGCGCCAGCAGCGCCGGACAGGGGAGGGGGAACACTGAAGCTTTCTTT.